The present entry profiles one T cell receptor beta chain with its context. Its antigen is unidentified. Libraries were prepared by immunoSEQ multiplex PCR; TCRdb keeps only in-frame clonotypes and omits some of them. Of fewer than 100,000 clones listed, roughly four fifths are singletons. This entry comes from a study of OX40 agonist ivuxolimab in advanced cancers. Study-wide results and caveats: On average, CD8+ T cells showed a greater number of expanded clones than CD4+.

The germline CDR1 and CDR2 sequences are SGDLS and YYNGEE. This CDR3 is 15 amino acids long. Between the trimmed V and J ends, which lost 0 bases and 4 bases, there was a span of 10 bases. The sequence was collected from an adult with an advanced solid tumor such as melanoma, head and neck, liver or kidney cancer. The chain carries TRBV9 and TRBJ2-2; D is undetermined. This specimen consisted of CD4+ or CD8+ T cells sorted from blood, obtained in a trial of the OX40 agonist ivuxolimab. CDR3 protein: CASSVEVAITGELFF. In DNA form, the CDR3 reads TGTGCCAGCAGCGTAGAGGTGGCGATCACCGGGGAGCTGTTTTTT.